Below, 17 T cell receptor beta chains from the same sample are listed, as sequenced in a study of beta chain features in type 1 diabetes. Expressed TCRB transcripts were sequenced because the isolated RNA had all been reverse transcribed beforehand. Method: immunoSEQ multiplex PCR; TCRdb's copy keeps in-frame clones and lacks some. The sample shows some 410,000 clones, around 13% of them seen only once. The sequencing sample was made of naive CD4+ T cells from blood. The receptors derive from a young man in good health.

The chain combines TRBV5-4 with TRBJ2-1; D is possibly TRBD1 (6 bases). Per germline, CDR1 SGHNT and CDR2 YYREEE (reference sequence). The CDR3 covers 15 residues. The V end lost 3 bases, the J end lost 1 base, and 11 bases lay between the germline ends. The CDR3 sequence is CASSSKQGSYNEQFF. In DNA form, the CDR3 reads TGTGCCAGCAGCTCTAAACAGGGTTCCTACAATGAGCAGTTCTTC.

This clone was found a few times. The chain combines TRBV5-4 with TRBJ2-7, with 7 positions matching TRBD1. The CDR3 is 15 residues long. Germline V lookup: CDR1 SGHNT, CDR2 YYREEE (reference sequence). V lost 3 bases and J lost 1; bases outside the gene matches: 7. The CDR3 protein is CASSSVDRTSYEQYF. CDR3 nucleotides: TGTGCCAGCAGCTCCGTGGACAGGACGTCCTACGAGCAGTACTTC.

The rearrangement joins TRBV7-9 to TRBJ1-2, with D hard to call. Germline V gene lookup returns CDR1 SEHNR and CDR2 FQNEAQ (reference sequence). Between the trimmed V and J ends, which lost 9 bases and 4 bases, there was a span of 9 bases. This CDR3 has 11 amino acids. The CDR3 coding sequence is TGTGCCAGTGAGGCAGTCTATGGCTACACCTTC. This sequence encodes CASEAVYGYTF.

CDR3 in amino acids: CATQGQGSQPQHF. The DNA for the CDR3 is TGTGCCACACAAGGACAGGGCAGTCAGCCCCAGCATTTT. The chain couples TRBV28 to TRBJ1-5; 8 bases line up with TRBD1. The J segment lost 6 bases and the V segment lost 10 bases, leaving 8 bases of the junction unmatched. The germline V gene has CDR1 MDHEN and CDR2 SYDVKM. The length of the CDR3 is 13 residues.

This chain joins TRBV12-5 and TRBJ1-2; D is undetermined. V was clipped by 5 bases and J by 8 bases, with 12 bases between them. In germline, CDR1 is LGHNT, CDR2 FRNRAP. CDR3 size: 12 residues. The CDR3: CASGDRLMGYTF. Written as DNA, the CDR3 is TGTGCTAGTGGTGACCGACTGATGGGCTACACCTTC.

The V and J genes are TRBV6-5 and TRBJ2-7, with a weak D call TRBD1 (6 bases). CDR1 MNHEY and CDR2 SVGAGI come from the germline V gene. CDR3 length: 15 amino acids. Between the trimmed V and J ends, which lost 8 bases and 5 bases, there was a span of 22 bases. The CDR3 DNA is TGTGCCAGCGCTACTCGGGACATTGGGCTCGACGAGCAGTACTTC. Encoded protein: CASATRDIGLDEQYF.

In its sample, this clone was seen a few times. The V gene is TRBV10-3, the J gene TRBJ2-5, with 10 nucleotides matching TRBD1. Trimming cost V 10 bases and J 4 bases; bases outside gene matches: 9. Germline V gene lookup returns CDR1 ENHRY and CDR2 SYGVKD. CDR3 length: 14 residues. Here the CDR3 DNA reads TGTGCCAGCACCGGGACAGGGGTTCGAGAGACCCAGTACTTC. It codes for CASTGTGVRETQYF.

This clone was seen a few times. CDR3 coding DNA: TGTGCCAGCAGCTCGTTGGTTTCACCCCTCCACTTT. It translates to CASSSLVSPLHF. J is TRBJ1-6 and V is TRBV7-2; D unclear. This CDR3 comprises 12 residues. The V and J ends lost 4 bases and 9 bases respectively, with 7 bases between them. The germline V gene has CDR1 SGHTA and CDR2 FQGNSA.

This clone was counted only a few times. The CDR3 sequence: CASSQGVGRETEAFF. The CDR3 DNA is TGTGCCAGCAGCCAAGGGGTCGGTCGGGAGACTGAAGCTTTCTTT. The chain employs TRBV4-2 and TRBJ1-1, with D hard to call. The CDR3 contains 15 residues. Trimming took off 1 base at V and 5 bases at J, with 14 bases between the two ends. Germline-derived CDR1 and CDR2 are LGHNA and YNFKEQ.

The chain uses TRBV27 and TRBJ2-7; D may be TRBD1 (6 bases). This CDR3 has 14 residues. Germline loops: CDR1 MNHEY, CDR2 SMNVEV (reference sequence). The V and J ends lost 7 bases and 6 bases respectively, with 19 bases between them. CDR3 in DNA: TGTGCCAGCACTCATCTATCCCGAGGGGGCGAGCAGTACTTC. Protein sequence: CASTHLSRGGEQYF.

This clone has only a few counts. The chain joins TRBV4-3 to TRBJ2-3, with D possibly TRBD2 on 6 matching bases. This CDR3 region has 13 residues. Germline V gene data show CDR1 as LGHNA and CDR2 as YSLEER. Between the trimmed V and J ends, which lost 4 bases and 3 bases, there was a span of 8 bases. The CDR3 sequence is CASSLRGTDTQYF. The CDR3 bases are TGCGCCAGCAGCCTACGGGGGACAGATACGCAGTATTTT.

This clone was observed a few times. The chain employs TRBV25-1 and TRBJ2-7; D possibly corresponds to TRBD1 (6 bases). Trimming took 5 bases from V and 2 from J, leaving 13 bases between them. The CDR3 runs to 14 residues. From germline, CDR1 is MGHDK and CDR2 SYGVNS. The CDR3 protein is CASSSRTETYEQYF. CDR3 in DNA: TGTGCCAGCAGTTCGCGGACAGAAACCTACGAGCAGTACTTC.

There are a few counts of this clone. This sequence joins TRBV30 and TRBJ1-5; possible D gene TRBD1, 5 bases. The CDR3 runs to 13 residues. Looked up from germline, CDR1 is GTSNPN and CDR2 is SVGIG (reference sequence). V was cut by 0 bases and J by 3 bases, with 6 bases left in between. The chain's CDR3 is CAWSVQDNQPQHF. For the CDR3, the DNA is TGTGCCTGGAGTGTACAGGACAATCAGCCCCAGCATTTT.

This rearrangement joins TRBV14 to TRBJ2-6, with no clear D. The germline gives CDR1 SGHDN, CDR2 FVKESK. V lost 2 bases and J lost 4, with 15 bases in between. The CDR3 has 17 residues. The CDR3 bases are TGTGCCAGCAGCCAATTTACAGCGATCTTAGGGGCCAACGTCCTGACTTTC. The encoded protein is CASSQFTAILGANVLTF. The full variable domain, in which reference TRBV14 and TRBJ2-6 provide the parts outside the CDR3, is EAGVTQFPSHSVIEKGQTVTLRCDPISGHDNLYWYRRVMGKEIKFLLHFVKESKQDESGMPNNRFLAERTGGTYSTLKVQPAELEDSGVYFCASSQFTAILGANVLTFGAGSRLTVL.

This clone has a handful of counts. This CDR3 is CASSALTGYEQYV. In DNA form, the CDR3 reads TGTGCCAGCAGCGCGCTTACAGGGTACGAGCAGTACGTC. V is TRBV6-1 and J is TRBJ2-7, with D tentatively TRBD1 (6 bases). This CDR3 contains 13 residues. V lost 6 bases, J lost 4 bases, and 13 bases lay in between. Germline V lookup: CDR1 MNHNS, CDR2 SASEGT.

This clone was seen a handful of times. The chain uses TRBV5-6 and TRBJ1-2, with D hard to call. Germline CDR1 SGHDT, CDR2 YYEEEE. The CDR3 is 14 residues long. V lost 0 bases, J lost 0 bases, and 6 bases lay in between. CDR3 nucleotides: TGTGCCAGCAGCTTGGGCCAGGCTAACTATGGCTACACCTTC. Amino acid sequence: CASSLGQANYGYTF.

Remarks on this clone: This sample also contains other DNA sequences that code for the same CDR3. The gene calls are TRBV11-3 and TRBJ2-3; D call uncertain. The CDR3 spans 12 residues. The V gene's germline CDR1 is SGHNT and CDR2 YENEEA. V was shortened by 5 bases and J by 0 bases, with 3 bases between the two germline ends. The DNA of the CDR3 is TGTGCCAGCAGCGGCAGCACAGATACGCAGTATTTT. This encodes CASSGSTDTQYF.